What follows are 26 T cell receptor beta chains derived from one specimen sequenced in a study of T cells in Graves' hyperthyroidism and ophthalmopathy. Amplified TCR beta CDR3 regions derived from RNA transcripts. A set of HTBI primers served as the primers for a first-round RT-PCR of the TCR CDR3. TCRdb re-derived calls from the multiplex PCR reads in MiXCR, one entry per CDR3 protein. The table records some 500,000 distinct CDR3 sequences, under 15% of them present only once. Sequencing input: blood. The receptors here all came from a woman younger than 35 with Graves' hyperthyroidism.

This clonotype was observed many times. The rearrangement joins TRBV30 to TRBJ1-2, with 8 bases matching TRBD1. V gave up 4 bases and J gave up 5 bases; unmatched junction bases: 9. The V gene's germline CDR1 is GTSNPN and CDR2 SVGIG (reference sequence). This CDR3 is built from 14 residues. CDR3 bases: TGTGCCTGGACCCCGGACAGGGCTTGGTATGGCTACACCTTC. It codes for CAWTPDRAWYGYTF.

This clonotype was recorded at least ten times. The CDR3 is CASSKVQTNTGELFF. The DNA of the CDR3 is TGTGCCAGTAGTAAGGTCCAGACTAACACCGGGGAGCTGTTTTTT. The chain employs TRBV19 and TRBJ2-2; no clear D. The germline gives CDR1 LNHDA, CDR2 SQIVND (reference sequence). V shed 4 bases and J shed 2 bases, with 11 bases lying between them. The CDR3 runs 15 residues.

Many counts were recorded for this clonotype. The CDR3 spells CASSSREANYGYTF. In nucleotides, the CDR3 is TGTGCCAGCAGTTCACGGGAAGCTAACTATGGCTACACCTTC. The chain combines TRBV27 with TRBJ1-2; no definite D call. This CDR3 has 14 amino acids. Trimming took 4 bases from V and 0 from J, leaving 9 bases between them. Germline CDR1 is MNHEY and CDR2 is SMNVEV (reference sequence).

This clonotype was found many times. This chain links TRBV28 with TRBJ1-6, with D uncertain. CDR1 and CDR2 (germline): MDHEN, SYDVKM. Trimming removed 3 bases at V and 7 bases at J, with 10 bases between. The CDR3 covers 14 residues. DNA for the CDR3: TGTGCCAGCAGTTTGAGGATCCCGAATTCACCCCTCCACTTT. This encodes CASSLRIPNSPLHF. Variable domain in full (rest from reference TRBV28 and TRBJ1-6): DVKVTQSSRYLVKRTGEKVFLECVQDMDHENMFWYRQDPGLGLRLIYFSYDVKMKEKGDIPEGYSVSREKKERFSLILESASTNQTSMYLCASSLRIPNSPLHFGNGTRLTVT.

This clonotype was detected ten times or more. The V gene is TRBV6-2 or TRBV6-3, the J gene TRBJ1-5; D call uncertain. The CDR3 sequence is 14 residues long. Trimming stripped 7 bases from V and 3 bases from J, with 13 bases between. Germline V lookup: CDR1 MNHEY, CDR2 SVGEGT. CDR3 sequence: CASKALMDNQPQHF. As DNA, the CDR3 is TGTGCCAGCAAGGCCCTCATGGACAATCAGCCCCAGCATTTT.

In this sample, this clonotype turned up many times. V gene TRBV7-6 combines with J gene TRBJ2-2; 9 nucleotides line up with TRBD2. The CDR3 consists of 17 residues. Germline-derived CDR1 and CDR2 are SGHVS and FNYEAQ. V lost 2 bases, J lost 7 bases, and 11 bases stayed unmatched. CDR3 sequence reads: CASSLRGSGSVSGELFF. The DNA of the CDR3 is TGTGCCAGCAGCTTAAGGGGTAGCGGGAGTGTCAGCGGGGAGCTGTTTTTT. Drawing the rest from reference TRBV7-6 and TRBJ2-2, the complete variable domain is GAGVSQSPRYKVTKRGQDVALRCDPISGHVSLYWYRQALGQGPEFLTYFNYEAQQDKSGLPNDRFSAERPEGSISTLTIQRTEQRDSAMYRCASSLRGSGSVSGELFFGEGSRLTVL.

The table lists this clonotype with a few counts. Just one base apart from a much larger clone, this may be a read error. V usage is TRBV30 and J usage is TRBJ1-4; D possibly corresponds to TRBD1 (5 bases). This CDR3 is built from 15 residues. Per the germline V gene, CDR1 is GTSNPN and CDR2 is SVGIG (reference sequence). CDR3 sequence: CAWGVMGGRNEKLFF. DNA for the CDR3: TGTGCCTGGGGTGTGATGGGGGGACGGAATGAAAAACTGTTTTTT.

This clonotype was counted once. Just one base apart from a much larger clone, this may be a read error. This chain uses TRBV27 with TRBJ2-7; no clear D gene. The CDR3 is made up of 13 amino acids. Germline V CDR1 and CDR2: MNHEY, SMNVEV (reference sequence). The CDR3 DNA sequence: TGTGCCGGCAGTTTGGGCCCCATCTACGAGCAGTACGTC. Its protein is CAGSLGPIYEQYV.

This clonotype occurred many times. V and J are TRBV7-8 and TRBJ2-5; unclear D gene. Germline assignment: CDR1 SGHVS and CDR2 FQNEAQ. The CDR3 totals 15 residues. V was pared by 1 base and J by 0 bases, with 9 bases between. CDR3 loop: CASSLGAADQETQYF. DNA for the CDR3: TGTGCCAGCAGCTTAGGGGCAGCTGACCAAGAGACCCAGTACTTC.

The V and J genes are TRBV20-1 and TRBJ2-7; 7 bases line up with TRBD2. Germline values: CDR1 DFQATT, CDR2 SNEGSKA (reference sequence). CDR3 length: 15 amino acids. The V and J ends lost 1 base and 4 bases, in that order; junction bases with no gene match: 10. DNA for the CDR3: TGCAGTGCTAGAGTTGGCGGGAGTAGTCAGTACGAGCAGTACTTC. Its protein product is CSARVGGSSQYEQYF.

Points on this clonotype: This clone may be a read error of a much larger clone one base away. This rearrangement joins TRBV20-1 to TRBJ2-2; tentatively, D is TRBD2 (5 bases). Germline CDR1 is DFQATT and CDR2 is SNEGSKA (reference sequence). The CDR3 consists of 15 residues. This CDR3 reads CSARDLPRNTGELYF. In DNA form, the CDR3 reads TGCAGTGCTAGAGATCTGCCACGGAACACCGGGGAGCTGTATTTT.

The J gene is TRBJ2-6, the V gene TRBV6-1; TRBD1 agrees at 9 bases. The length of the CDR3 is 17 residues. Germline assignment: CDR1 MNHNS and CDR2 SASEGT. The ends lost 3 bases at V and 5 bases at J; junction bases unmatched: 8. The CDR3 DNA follows: TGTGCCAGCAGTGACGGGGGACAGGGCTTCTGGGCCAACGTCCTGACTTTC. It encodes CASSDGGQGFWANVLTF.

The chain employs TRBV6-1 and TRBJ1-5; D might be TRBD1 (6 bases). V lost 1 base and J 6 bases, leaving 13 bases between the germline ends. The CDR3 spans 15 residues. Germline V CDR1 and CDR2: MNHNS, SASEGT. CDR3 sequence: CASSEGGARSQPQHF. The DNA for the CDR3 is TGTGCCAGCAGTGAAGGGGGGGCGAGGAGTCAGCCCCAGCATTTT.

This clonotype has only a few counts. The J gene is TRBJ2-5, the V gene TRBV25-1, with TRBD2 identical over 15 bases. The V gene end was trimmed by 3 bases and the J gene end by 7 bases; junction bases not matched to a gene: 12. The CDR3 contains 18 residues. Per germline, CDR1 MGHDK and CDR2 SYGVNS. The CDR3 sequence: CASSDRGLAGGPEWTQYF. The CDR3 nucleotides read TGTGCCAGCAGTGACCGCGGACTAGCGGGAGGGCCTGAGTGGACCCAGTACTTC.

This clonotype was counted ten times or more. The CDR3 here is CASSRGKGPAPTPQYF. The CDR3 DNA follows: TGTGCCAGCAGCCGAGGGAAGGGACCAGCTCCTACGCCCCAGTACTTC. This chain joins TRBV3-1 and TRBJ2-7, with D perhaps assigned TRBD1 or TRBD2 (5 bases each). The CDR3 loop spans 16 amino acids. V was shortened by 4 bases and J by 10 bases, with 26 bases between the two germline ends. The germline CDR1 and CDR2 sequences are LGHDT and YNNKEL (reference sequence).

This clonotype was observed at least ten times. The chain is built from TRBV30 and TRBJ1-1, with a possible D match to TRBD1 (5 bases). V was pared by 7 bases and J by 4 bases, with 16 bases between. Germline V gene lookup returns CDR1 GTSNPN and CDR2 SVGIG (reference sequence). CDR3 length: 13 residues. In DNA, the CDR3 is TGTGCCTTACGAACAGGTCCGAGCACTGAAGCTTTCTTT. Translating gives CALRTGPSTEAFF.

For the CDR3, the DNA is TGCAGTGCTATAGGTAGCGGAAGCACAGATACGCAGTATTTT. This sequence encodes CSAIGSGSTDTQYF. The chain combines TRBV20-1 with TRBJ2-3, with D maybe TRBD2 (6 bases). The CDR3 loop spans 14 amino acids. The germline V and J ends were trimmed by 4 bases and 0 bases, with 11 bases remaining between them. Germline V CDR1 and CDR2: DFQATT, SNEGSKA (reference sequence).

This clonotype came up many times. The chain combines TRBV6-1 with TRBJ2-1, with TRBD2 matching 7 bases. Germline CDR1 and CDR2: MNHNS and SASEGT. J gave up 9 bases and V 5 bases, and 7 bases lay outside the gene matches. The length of the CDR3 is 13 residues. The DNA for the CDR3 is TGTGCCAGCAGTTATAGGGCGGGAGTTGAGCAGTTCTTC. Residues: CASSYRAGVEQFF.

This clonotype appeared many times. The rearrangement links TRBV2 to TRBJ1-5; the D gene is possibly TRBD1 (5 bases). Germline V gene lookup returns CDR1 SNHLY and CDR2 FYNNEI. V dropped 4 bases and J dropped 7 bases, with 11 bases sitting between them. This CDR3 comprises 13 residues. CDR3 residues: CASSAGRDQPQHF. The CDR3 DNA sequence: TGTGCCAGCAGTGCCGGCAGGGACCAGCCCCAGCATTTT.

This sequence joins TRBV9 and TRBJ1-1; D not resolved. Germline lookup yields CDR1 SGDLS and CDR2 YYNGEE. The CDR3 is made up of 14 amino acids. Trimming left V 0 bases short and J 5 bases short, with 11 bases between. CDR3 DNA: TGTGCCAGCAGCGTAGCGATGGGAGGAACTGAAGCTTTCTTT. It translates to CASSVAMGGTEAFF.

This clonotype has only a few counts. CDR3 sequence (DNA): TGTGCCAGCAGCTTAGGCCAGAGATCCTACAATGAGCAGTTCTTC. Translated: CASSLGQRSYNEQFF. V usage is TRBV13 and J usage is TRBJ2-1; D ambiguous. V gave up 0 bases and J gave up 1 base, with 7 bases separating them. Germline-derived CDR1 and CDR2 are PRHDT and FYEKMQ (reference sequence). The CDR3 spans 15 residues.

In regard to this clonotype: One end of the junction varies from germline; a read error may be responsible. CDR3 in DNA: TGTGCCAGCAGCGTAGGGCTTGCGAACACCGGGGAGCTGTCTTTT. Translating it yields CASSVGLANTGELSF. This chain joins TRBV9 and TRBJ2-2, with TRBD2 as a possible D gene (5 bases). This CDR3 is 15 amino acids long. Germline lookup yields CDR1 SGDLS and CDR2 YYNGEE.

This clonotype was seen repeatedly, ten times or more. This CDR3 is CASSPYRNEQFF. DNA of the CDR3: TGTGCCAGCAGCCCTTATAGGAATGAGCAGTTCTTC. The chain carries TRBV3-1 and TRBJ2-1, with D unclear. Germline CDR1 reads LGHDT; CDR2 reads YNNKEL (reference sequence). This CDR3 region has 12 residues. Trimming cost V 4 bases and J 7 bases, with 8 bases left between them.

The chain couples TRBV12-3 or TRBV12-4 to TRBJ2-7, with a possible D match to TRBD2 (7 bases). The CDR3 totals 12 residues. V was clipped by 6 bases and J by 2 bases, with 8 bases between them. The CDR3 here is CASRGGAYEQYF. CDR3 sequence (DNA): TGTGCCAGCAGAGGGGGGGCCTACGAGCAGTACTTC.

V and J are TRBV6-2 or TRBV6-3 and TRBJ2-5, with 8 bases lining up with TRBD2. This CDR3 region has 14 residues. Trimming took 10 bases from V and 7 from J; bases not matched to a gene: 14. Germline CDR1 MNHEY, CDR2 SVGEGT. In nucleotides, the CDR3 is TGTGCCACCCAAGCCAGCGGGAGTGGCGGGACCCAGTACTTC. As protein: CATQASGSGGTQYF.

In this sample, this clonotype turned up many times. V usage is TRBV29-1 and J usage is TRBJ1-1; D gene unclear. Germline values: CDR1 SQVTM, CDR2 ANQGSEA. The V end lost 7 bases, the J end lost 1 base, and 7 bases lay between the germline ends. The CDR3 extends over 11 amino acids. CDR3: CSAAGNTEAFF. The CDR3 coding sequence is TGCAGCGCCGCAGGGAACACTGAAGCTTTCTTT.